In this sample, the clone carrying this T cell receptor beta chain turned up a few times. Antigen: not known. This record comes from a study of T-cell memory formation after mild COVID-19. Study-level points and caveats: Second-wave clones peaking on day 37 lacked confirmed SARS-CoV-2 specificity.

TCRdb analysed the 5' RACE reads with MiXCR anew, one entry per CDR3 protein. The data contain some 310,000 distinct CDR3 sequences, roughly 20% of them singletons. The origin of this receptor is a man aged 18 to 29 who had mild COVID-19 (a few samples of this study predate the infection). Cell type and time point are not known. Sequencing input: PBMCs or a T cell subset sorted from them (not recorded which).

CDR3 amino acids: CASSLMRGNTEAFF. The DNA for the CDR3 is TGTGCCAGCAGCTTGATGAGGGGGAACACTGAAGCTTTCTTT. The chain employs TRBV7-2 and TRBJ1-1, with D perhaps matching TRBD1 (5 bases). The CDR3 totals 14 residues. The V and J ends lost 3 bases and 1 base respectively, with 9 bases between them. Germline V CDR1 and CDR2: SGHTA, FQGNSA.